There are many counts of the clone carrying this TCR beta chain. The antigen is unknown. Unmatched junction bases numbered 7, after V lost 1 base and J lost 5 bases. There are 15 residues in the CDR3. Germline CDR1 reads SGHVS; CDR2 reads FQNEAQ. The data were taken from a study of HIV-infected patients and healthy controls. Points from the study as a whole: Healthy controls carried many MAIT alpha-chain CDR3s, while HIV+ repertoires had few. Significant mean usage differences between HIV-infected patients and controls involved eight alpha and eight beta V genes.

cDNA was made from approximately 500 ng RNA using alpha and beta constant primers. Each of the alpha and beta chains got its own library through chain-specific third strand synthesis with indices. Second strand DNA was synthesized using a primer at the SP2 site. Each CDR3 protein gets one entry after TCRdb re-called the 5' RACE reads with MiXCR. The sample has about 15,000 distinct CDR3 sequences, roughly 6% seen once. The repertoire came from unfractionated whole blood and reflected all unsorted peripheral T cells. Four of the ten uninfected healthy control donors were sampled twice, about 12 weeks apart.

The TCR comes from an adult in good health. This chain links TRBV7-8 with TRBJ1-1, with TRBD1 matching 7 bases. Sample: blood. The CDR3 DNA follows: TGTGCCAGCAGCTTAGAGAGGGGGCCGAGGACTGAAGCTTTCTTT. Translated: CASSLERGPRTEAFF.